A single sample gave rise to the 18 T cell receptor beta chains below, sequenced in a study of cytomegalovirus exposure and HLA in healthy donors. 60 Vbeta and 13 Jbeta primers were used in PCR. Generated by immunoSEQ multiplex PCR, the TCRdb table keeps only in-frame clones and is missing some. The data show approximately 110,000 clones, 76% seen once. The sample consisted of PBMCs. Receptor source: a man in his forties or fifties in good health and CMV-seronegative.

The genes are TRBV5-1 and TRBJ2-1; 7 bases line up with TRBD2. J was trimmed by 10 bases and V by 1 base; bases with no gene match: 11. This CDR3 is built from 15 residues. CDR1 is SGHRS, CDR2 YFSETQ, per germline. The DNA for the CDR3 is TGCGCCAGCAGCTTGAGCGGGGCCGCCGTTGAGGAGCAGTTCTTC. As protein: CASSLSGAAVEEQFF.

The chain combines TRBV7-9 with TRBJ1-5, with no clear D. V dropped 2 bases and J dropped 5 bases, with 10 bases sitting between them. CDR1 is SEHNR, CDR2 FQNEAQ, per germline (reference sequence). The CDR3 extends over 14 amino acids. In DNA form, the CDR3 reads TGTGCCAGCAGCTTAATGGCGGGAGATCAGCCCCAGCATTTT. Translated, it gives CASSLMAGDQPQHF.

The chain carries TRBV7-9 and TRBJ1-6; 7 bases fit TRBD1. The CDR3 consists of 15 residues. Germline lookup yields CDR1 SEHNR and CDR2 FQNEAQ (reference sequence). Losses at the gene ends were 7 bases for V and 7 bases for J; bases not matched to a gene: 10. The CDR3 sequence is CASTPPGQRNSPLHF. CDR3 sequence (DNA): TGTGCCAGCACCCCCCCGGGACAGAGGAATTCACCCCTCCACTTT.

The sample holds a few counts of this clone. The identical CDR3 is also encoded by other nucleotide sequences in the sample. V and J are TRBV5-6 and TRBJ1-2; D is uncertain. Trimming left V 4 bases short and J 3 bases short, with 10 bases between. CDR1 and CDR2 from the germline V gene are SGHDT and YYEEEE. CDR3 size: 13 residues. CDR3 bases: TGTGCCAGCAGCCCAGACATATACTATGGCTACACCTTC. Its translation: CASSPDIYYGYTF. Based on the CDR3 plus reference TRBV5-6 and TRBJ1-2, the full variable domain is DAGVTQSPTHLIKTRGQQVTLRCSPKSGHDTVSWYQQALGQGPQFIFQYYEEEERQRGNFPDRFSGHQFPNYSSELNVNALLLGDSALYLCASSPDIYYGYTFGSGTRLTVV.

The chain carries TRBV30 and TRBJ2-4, with D maybe TRBD1 (5 bases). Trimming removed 0 bases from V and 4 bases from J, with 10 bases in between. This CDR3 has 14 amino acids. Germline loops: CDR1 GTSNPN, CDR2 SVGIG (reference sequence). The CDR3 sequence is CAWSVSGMKNIQYF. The CDR3 bases are TGTGCCTGGAGTGTTTCAGGGATGAAAAACATTCAGTACTTC.

In the case of this clone: Other DNA sequences of this sample code for an identical CDR3. The V call is TRBV5-1, the J call TRBJ1-4; 7 bases fit TRBD1. V lost 3 bases, J lost 0 bases, and 2 bases stayed unmatched. CDR1 and CDR2 from the germline V gene are SGHRS and YFSETQ. The CDR3 is made up of 15 amino acids. CDR3 sequence reads: CASSSQGATNEKLFF. Written as DNA, the CDR3 is TGCGCCAGCAGCTCCCAGGGGGCAACTAATGAAAAACTGTTTTTT.

This clone was recorded once. The chain uses TRBV5-1 and TRBJ2-7, with D possibly matching TRBD1 (5 bases). The germline gives CDR1 SGHRS, CDR2 YFSETQ. V lost 0 bases, J lost 0 bases, and 10 bases lay in between. CDR3 length: 15 residues. Here the CDR3 reads CASSLEGQNSYEQYV. The CDR3 DNA follows: TGCGCCAGCAGCTTGGAGGGGCAGAACTCCTACGAGCAGTACGTC.

The chain has TRBV7-3 and TRBJ1-6; unclear D gene. Between the trimmed V and J ends, which lost 2 bases and 6 bases, there was a span of 8 bases. This CDR3 is 14 amino acids long. Germline values: CDR1 SGHTA, CDR2 FQGTGA. CDR3 DNA sequence: TGTGCCAGCAGCTTACAGCGGACTAATTCACCCCTCCACTTT. This codes for CASSLQRTNSPLHF.

This clone was seen more than once but under ten times. The V and J genes are TRBV2 and TRBJ2-1, with 16 bases fitting TRBD2. CDR1 is SNHLY, CDR2 FYNNEI, per germline. The CDR3 runs to 17 residues. The J segment lost 4 bases and the V segment lost 6 bases, leaving 6 bases of the junction unmatched. CDR3: CASRTGTSGGAYNEQFF. In nucleotides, the CDR3 is TGTGCCAGCAGAACCGGGACTAGCGGGGGGGCGTACAATGAGCAGTTCTTC.

The chain has TRBV7-9 and TRBJ2-7; TRBD1 is a possible D gene (5 bases). The CDR3 consists of 12 residues. With 8 bases removed from V and 0 bases from J, the gap between germline ends came to 8 bases. In germline, CDR1 is SEHNR, CDR2 FQNEAQ (reference sequence). The CDR3 is CASDSPSYEQYF. CDR3 bases: TGTGCCAGCGACAGTCCCTCCTACGAGCAGTACTTC. Combining the CDR3 with reference TRBV7-9 and TRBJ2-7 gives the whole variable domain DTGVSQNPRHKITKRGQNVTFRCDPISEHNRLYWYRQTLGQGPEFLTYFQNEAQLEKSRLLSDRFSAERPKGSFSTLEIQRTEQGDSAMYLCASDSPSYEQYFGPGTRLTVT.

The CDR3 spells CASSLTTGGGYNEQFF. The DNA of the CDR3 is TGCGCCAGCAGCCTCACCACTGGCGGGGGTTACAATGAGCAGTTCTTC. The rearrangement links TRBV5-1 to TRBJ2-1; TRBD2 aligns across 7 bases. The germline CDR1 and CDR2 sequences are SGHRS and YFSETQ. This CDR3 region has 16 residues. The V gene end was trimmed by 4 bases and the J gene end by 4 bases; junction bases not matched to a gene: 11.

V and J are TRBV5-8 and TRBJ2-3; possibly TRBD2 for D (6 bases). Germline V CDR1 and CDR2: SGHTS, YDEGEE. V lost 0 bases and J 0 bases, leaving 8 bases between the germline ends. The CDR3 length is 15 residues. The CDR3 DNA sequence: TGTGCCAGCAGCTTGGTGGGACTGAGCACAGATACGCAGTATTTT. It specifies CASSLVGLSTDTQYF.

This clone turned up a few times. CDR3 region: CASSLGLAGGPDTGELFF. The CDR3 coding sequence is TGTGCCAGCAGCCTCGGACTAGCGGGGGGGCCTGACACCGGGGAGCTGTTTTTT. The gene calls are TRBV5-5 and TRBJ2-2; the match to TRBD2 covers 15 bases. V shed 4 bases and J 3 bases; nucleotides not matched to a gene: 7. Germline CDR1 SGHKS, CDR2 YYEKEE (reference sequence). CDR3 length equals 18 residues.

This clone appeared a few times. The chain is built from TRBV5-1 and TRBJ2-5; D is perhaps TRBD1 (6 bases). Trimming removed 0 bases at V and 5 bases at J, with 11 bases between. This CDR3 comprises 14 residues. Germline V gives CDR1 SGHRS, CDR2 YFSETQ. The CDR3 DNA reads as TGCGCCAGCAGCTTGGAGGGGCAGGGGGAGACCCAGTACTTC. Translation gives CASSLEGQGETQYF.

The chain recombines TRBV5-5 with TRBJ2-7, with 9 bases aligning to TRBD1. CDR3 size: 16 residues. V trimming: 6 bases; J trimming: 4 bases; junction bases outside the gene matches: 14. Germline V gene lookup returns CDR1 SGHKS and CDR2 YYEKEE (reference sequence). CDR3 amino acids: CASITGPPGQGYEQYF. CDR3 DNA sequence: TGTGCCAGCATCACCGGACCCCCGGGACAGGGTTACGAGCAGTACTTC.

The chain combines TRBV2 with TRBJ1-1; D is unresolved. This CDR3 is built from 13 residues. V lost 4 bases and J 3 bases, leaving 9 bases between the germline ends. Per germline, CDR1 SNHLY and CDR2 FYNNEI. The CDR3 nucleotides are TGTGCCAGCAGTGCCAGTCGGGACACTGAAGCTTTCTTT. This codes for CASSASRDTEAFF.

This clone appeared a few times. The V and J genes are TRBV5-1 and TRBJ2-3, with D possibly matching TRBD1 (5 bases). CDR3 length: 14 residues. V was pared by 3 bases and J by 5 bases, with 13 bases between. CDR1 and CDR2 from the germline V gene are SGHRS and YFSETQ. DNA for the CDR3: TGCGCCAGCAGCTGGGGCTCGACGGGAGATACGCAGTATTTT. Residues: CASSWGSTGDTQYF.

J is TRBJ2-7 and V is TRBV5-6; D is undetermined. The CDR3 runs to 14 residues. V gave up 3 bases and J gave up 1 base, with 11 bases separating them. Looked up from germline, CDR1 is SGHDT and CDR2 is YYEEEE. The CDR3 bases are TGTGCCAGCAGCTCTACCAGGCAATCCTACGAGCAGTACGTC. This translates into CASSSTRQSYEQYV.